Sequencing of this T cell receptor (beta chain) was carried out in a study of blood T cell repertoires in COVID-19 (dated by TCRdb to the early 2020s). With respect to the entire study: Samples covering the acute and convalescent phases of COVID-19 were provided by collaborators in the United States, Italy and Spain. Samples came from the ongoing ImmuneRACE study (first 160 participants) plus 1,254 subjects from 6 global collaborators. Subjects who had been exposed to COVID-19, were actively infected with it, or had recovered from it provided the deeply sampled blood TCRbeta repertoires that made up the dataset. Where available, HLA class I and class II types were taken from metadata supplied by the sample provider and were not determined by assay-based typing. The repertoires were released in a freely available public database intended as a resource for research on the immune response to SARS-CoV-2. The sample metadata nearly always contained a de-identified subject ID, COVID-19 status, age in years and sex. The material from the prospective study consisted of cDNA or gDNA derived from T cells, B-cell-depleted T cells, or PBMCs.

The collaborating institutions used their own protocols to collect whole blood in K2EDTA tubes. For TCRbeta analysis, collaborators shipped samples as frozen whole blood, isolated PBMCs, or DNA extracted from either of those sample types. Comments on this clone: The specificity of this receptor is unknown. Base qualities are not at hand, and no much larger clone is one base apart.

General conclusions and limits of the study: The amount of clinical and demographic metadata varied by source and participant and was provided uncurated.

Including the terminal cysteine and phenylalanine, the CDR3 comprises 16 residues. Only CDR3 DNA remains: 48 bases, in frame from the first base. Relative to germline, V is missing 2 bases and J is missing 6 bases, with 11 bases of the junction outside any gene match. The CDR1 and CDR2 encoded by the germline V gene are ENHRY and SYGVKD. The immunoSEQ Assay, a bias-controlled multiplex PCR, was used to amplify TCRbeta CDR3 regions from genomic DNA. Processing in the source paper ran as follows. Nucleated cell counts per sample were estimated from amplification of reference gene primers within the assay. Sequence reads were collapsed and filtered to measure the absolute abundance of every unique TCRbeta CDR3 rearrangement. For each sample, productive Simpson clonality was calculated by taking the square root of Simpson's diversity index across productive rearrangements. TCRdb stores this immuneACCESS table with in-frame sequences only. Part of the clones is absent; in the studies checked, under half of the shortfall reflects unresolved V genes, and no reason is known for the rest. That table is the source of V, J and clone size, and D and trimming were worked out from the DNA. The sample has roughly 410,000 clones on record, around 92% of them singletons. The ten largest clonotypes hold roughly 1.2% of the sample.

This clonotype was sampled from a man aged 35 to 55 with acute or convalescent COVID-19. Sequencing input: peripheral blood. The chain uses TRBV10-3 and TRBJ2-7; 9 bases in the junction line up with TRBD1. The nucleotide sequence is given as TGTGCCATCAGTGAGCTACAGGGGGCGCAGGTTCCCGAGCAGTACTTC. Its translation reads: CAISELQGAQVPEQYF.